This T cell receptor beta chain was recovered during a study of long-term antiretroviral therapy in people with HIV. Survey-level resolution applied to immunoSEQ assay v3.0. The method was immunoSEQ multiplex PCR; TCRdb's version includes in-frame clones alone and lacks a portion of them. The table has approximately 11,000 clones, 80% to 90% seen once. The germline CDR1 and CDR2 sequences are KGHSH and LQKENI. The CDR3 runs 19 residues. The junction had 9 bases not matched to a gene; V was cut back by 1 base and J by 0 bases. The starting material was unsorted PBMCs, obtained around 7.5 years after starting antiretroviral therapy. This TCR came from a man aged 45-60 years with HIV. The V gene is TRBV18, the J gene TRBJ2-3; TRBD2 aligns across 11 bases. CDR3 DNA sequence: TGTGCCAGCTCACCACTGACGACTAGCGGGGACCCTAGCACAGATACGCAGTATTTT. It specifies CASSPLTTSGDPSTDTQYF. Variable domain in full (rest from reference TRBV18 and TRBJ2-3): NAGVMQNPRHLVRRRGQEARLRCSPMKGHSHVYWYRQLPEEGLKFMVYLQKENIIDESGMPKERFSAEFPKEGPSILRIQQVVRGDSAAYFCASSPLTTSGDPSTDTQYFGPGTRLTVL.